The 28 T cell receptor beta chains presented below share a single source sample, sequenced in a study of identical twins. TCRdb used MiXCR to reprocess the 5' RACE reads, holding one entry per CDR3 protein. The table has roughly 230,000 distinct CDR3 sequences, about 9% seen once. These data were also filed under a second study, of yellow fever vaccine responses in identical twins.

The sequenced sample consisted of CD8+ T cells sorted from blood. Receptor source: a young woman in good health.

About this clonotype: Since the CDR3 does not end with the conserved phenylalanine or tryptophan, this likely comes from a read error. The chain has TRBV4-2 and TRBJ2-3; possibly TRBD2 for D (7 bases). Germline CDR1 LGHNA, CDR2 YNFKEQ. V shed 0 bases and J shed 2 bases, with 12 bases lying between them. The CDR3 length is 16 residues. CDR3 amino acids: CASSQEEGGLTDTQYS. The CDR3 coding sequence is TGTGCCAGCAGCCAAGAAGAGGGGGGGCTCACAGATACGCAGTATTCT.

The rearrangement uses TRBV7-8 and TRBJ2-1, with TRBD1 matching over 7 bases. CDR1 is SGHVS and CDR2 is FQNEAQ in the germline V gene. V lost 4 bases to trimming and J lost 9 bases; unmatched junction nucleotides: 0. This CDR3 has 11 residues. The CDR3 protein is CASSYRGEQFF. DNA for the CDR3: TGTGCCAGCAGCTACAGGGGTGAGCAGTTCTTC.

This clonotype has a handful of counts. This chain joins TRBV13 and TRBJ2-7; 9 bases map to TRBD1. CDR1 PRHDT and CDR2 FYEKMQ come from the germline V gene (reference sequence). The trim removed 7 bases at V and 0 bases at J, leaving 1 base unmatched. The CDR3 runs to 13 residues. The CDR3 DNA reads TGTGCCAGCACGGACAGGGGCTCCTACGAGCAGTACTTC. It translates to CASTDRGSYEQYF.

This rearrangement joins TRBV13 to TRBJ2-1; 9 nucleotides align to TRBD2. From germline, CDR1 is PRHDT and CDR2 FYEKMQ (reference sequence). The length of the CDR3 is 17 residues. With V trimmed by 4 bases and J by 2 bases, 9 bases remained unmatched. The CDR3 reads CASSSEPGLAPYNEQFF. The CDR3 DNA reads as TGTGCCAGCAGCTCGGAGCCGGGACTAGCCCCCTACAATGAGCAGTTCTTC.

This clonotype was found many times. V and J are TRBV7-9 and TRBJ2-7; D not certain. The CDR3 runs to 15 residues. Germline lookup yields CDR1 SEHNR and CDR2 FQNEAQ (reference sequence). Trimming cost V 5 bases and J 2 bases, with 16 bases left between them. The CDR3 protein is CASSQTASFTYEQYF. Written as DNA, the CDR3 is TGTGCCAGCAGCCAGACTGCATCCTTTACCTACGAGCAGTACTTC.

The gene calls are TRBV6-5 and TRBJ2-3; D is perhaps TRBD2 (6 bases). The CDR3 contains 12 residues. Germline V lookup: CDR1 MNHEY, CDR2 SVGAGI. Trimming cost V 8 bases and J 2 bases, with 8 bases left between them. Written as DNA, the CDR3 is TGTGCCAGCGCGGGGAACACAGATACGCAGTATTTT. This gives the protein CASAGNTDTQYF.

The V gene is TRBV5-5, the J gene TRBJ2-5; possibly TRBD1 for D (6 bases). Germline assignment: CDR1 SGHKS and CDR2 YYEKEE (reference sequence). The V gene lost 5 bases and the J gene lost 5 bases, with 19 bases spanning the gap. The CDR3 sequence is 15 residues long. The CDR3 DNA is TGTGCCAGCAGTTTTACAGGGTTCCGTTTGGAGACCCAGTACTTC. Protein sequence: CASSFTGFRLETQYF.

The V gene is TRBV16, the J gene TRBJ1-2; possibly TRBD1 for D (5 bases). Deletions cut 7 bases from V and 9 bases from J, with 15 bases between. CDR1 and CDR2 from the germline V gene are KGHSY and FQNENV. This CDR3 is built from 12 residues. The CDR3 nucleotides are TGTGCCAGCAACGGACACGAAGGGAGCTACACCTTC. Its protein is CASNGHEGSYTF.

At least ten counts were recorded for this clonotype. V is TRBV4-1 and J is TRBJ2-7; D is unresolved. V lost 4 bases, J lost 2 bases, and 12 bases lay in between. CDR3 length: 14 residues. Germline V gene sequence: CDR1 MGHRA, CDR2 YSYEKL. CDR3 bases: TGCGCCAGCAGCCCCTCGCCGGAGCCCTACGAGCAGTACTTC. This gives the protein CASSPSPEPYEQYF.

This clonotype came up many times. The CDR3 region has the DNA TGTGCCAGCAGTGAAGGCGGGGGCGGGAATGAGCAGTTCTTC. Translating gives CASSEGGGGNEQFF. The gene calls are TRBV6-4 and TRBJ2-1; a weak D match, TRBD2 (7 bases). CDR1 and CDR2 (germline): MRHNA, SNTAGT. Trimming took off 3 bases at V and 7 bases at J, with 13 bases between the two ends. The CDR3 is made up of 14 amino acids.

This clonotype was observed many times. CDR3 protein: CASSGGTYEQYF. The CDR3 nucleotides are TGTGCCAGCTCCGGGGGGACATACGAGCAGTACTTC. J is TRBJ2-7 and V is TRBV12-3 or TRBV12-4; D possibly corresponds to TRBD2 (7 bases). V was pared by 8 bases and J by 4 bases, with 12 bases between. This CDR3 comprises 12 residues.

In its sample, this clonotype was seen a few times. The chain employs TRBV7-9 and TRBJ2-7, with TRBD1 matching 8 bases. CDR1 and CDR2 from the germline V gene are SEHNR and FQNEAQ (reference sequence). The trim removed 5 bases at V and 7 bases at J, leaving 10 bases unmatched. CDR3 size: 14 residues. The CDR3 reads CASSPRQGHGEQYF. The CDR3 DNA reads as TGTGCCAGCAGCCCAAGACAGGGGCACGGGGAGCAGTACTTC.

This clonotype was recorded at least ten times. V is TRBV12-3 or TRBV12-4 and J is TRBJ2-2; the D is unclear. V dropped 2 bases and J dropped 6 bases, with 16 bases sitting between them. The CDR3 is 16 amino acids. CDR3 nucleotides: TGTGCCAGCAGTTTAACGACGGAAGGTTCGTCCGGGGAGCTGTTTTTT. It specifies CASSLTTEGSSGELFF.

This clonotype was observed a few times. The chain has TRBV7-8 and TRBJ2-5; D remains unclear. The CDR3 runs 17 residues. The ends were cut back, 3 bases at V and 2 bases at J, with 19 bases in the middle. Germline V gives CDR1 SGHVS, CDR2 FQNEAQ. CDR3 nucleotide sequence: TGTGCCAGCAGCTTCAGAGCCTCCCATCTTGGACAAGAGACCCAGTACTTC. The encoded protein is CASSFRASHLGQETQYF.

In its sample, this clonotype was seen a few times. The V gene is TRBV6-1, the J gene TRBJ2-7; TRBD1 agrees at 7 bases. Germline values: CDR1 MNHNS, CDR2 SASEGT. The CDR3 runs to 16 residues. Losses at the gene ends were 6 bases for V and 2 bases for J; bases not matched to a gene: 13. The DNA of the CDR3 is TGTGCCAGCAGGCTATCCCGTCTAGGGGGCACCTACGAGCAGTACTTC. Its protein is CASRLSRLGGTYEQYF.

The chain employs TRBV11-3 and TRBJ2-1; 7 bases are shared with TRBD2. The CDR3 contains 17 residues. Trimming took 7 bases from V and 3 from J; bases not matched to a gene: 15. Germline loops: CDR1 SGHNT, CDR2 YENEEA. The chain's CDR3 is CASTPLGGGPLYNEQFF. The CDR3 nucleotides read TGTGCCAGCACCCCTCTGGGGGGAGGGCCACTCTACAATGAGCAGTTCTTC.

This clonotype has ten or more counts. The chain has TRBV6-5 and TRBJ2-7; the D is unclear. The CDR3 runs 12 residues. V was pared by 10 bases and J by 3 bases, with 13 bases between. From germline, CDR1 is MNHEY and CDR2 SVGAGI. CDR3 loop: CATEAGNYEQYF. Written as DNA, the CDR3 is TGTGCCACCGAAGCAGGAAACTACGAGCAGTACTTC.

This clonotype was counted ten times or more. The V and J genes are TRBV7-2 and TRBJ1-1, with D hard to call. CDR1 is SGHTA, CDR2 FQGNSA, per germline. This CDR3 has 14 residues. Trimming removed 5 bases at V and 3 bases at J, with 13 bases between. In DNA, the CDR3 is TGTGCCAGCAGCCAAGGCCCAGAGCACACTGAAGCTTTCTTT. Protein product: CASSQGPEHTEAFF.

This clonotype was observed many times. The V call is TRBV29-1, the J call TRBJ2-7; no reliable D call. This CDR3 is 13 amino acids long. V was pared by 0 bases and J by 1 base, with 7 bases between. CDR1 SQVTM and CDR2 ANQGSEA come from the germline V gene. The CDR3 here is CSVEDRRSYEQYF. In DNA, the CDR3 is TGCAGCGTTGAAGATCGGAGATCCTACGAGCAGTACTTC.

Many counts were recorded for this clonotype. V and J are TRBV7-9 and TRBJ2-5; TRBD1 is a possible D gene (6 bases). CDR1 and CDR2 (germline): SEHNR, FQNEAQ (reference sequence). The CDR3 loop spans 18 amino acids. V lost 3 bases and J 1 base, leaving 21 bases between the germline ends. The CDR3 nucleotides read TGTGCCAGCAGCTTCGTCACTTCAGGGGACATGGTCCAAGAGACCCAGTACTTC. Protein: CASSFVTSGDMVQETQYF.

This clonotype appeared a few times. This chain joins TRBV4-3 and TRBJ1-5; a possible D gene is TRBD1 (6 bases). The CDR3 has 13 residues. Trimming pared 4 bases from V and 6 bases from J, leaving 10 bases between. The germline V gene encodes CDR1 LGHNA and CDR2 YSLEER. Written as DNA, the CDR3 is TGCGCCAGCAGCCGAACACAGGGTCAGCCCCAGCATTTT. Translation: CASSRTQGQPQHF.

As DNA, the CDR3 is TGTGCCTGGAGTGAGGGGCTCGAGACCCAGTACTTC. Translating it yields CAWSEGLETQYF. The V gene is TRBV30, the J gene TRBJ2-5; TRBD1 might be the D (5 bases). The CDR3 loop spans 12 amino acids. Germline V gives CDR1 GTSNPN, CDR2 SVGIG (reference sequence). V lost 1 base and J lost 5, with 8 bases in between.

The rearrangement uses TRBV20-1 and TRBJ2-1, with 7 bases matching TRBD2. The CDR3 sequence is 14 residues long. J gave up 8 bases and V 6 bases, and 13 bases lay outside the gene matches. Per germline, CDR1 DFQATT and CDR2 SNEGSKA (reference sequence). The CDR3 bases are TGCAGTGCCAGGACTAGGCGTCCTGGGTATGAGCAGTTCTTC. Its protein product is CSARTRRPGYEQFF.

This clonotype was seen a few times. The chain couples TRBV9 to TRBJ1-1; tentative D call: TRBD1 (5 bases). The CDR3 is made up of 13 amino acids. Germline V gene sequence: CDR1 SGDLS, CDR2 YYNGEE. Between the trimmed V and J ends, which lost 3 bases and 5 bases, there was a span of 11 bases. Written as DNA, the CDR3 is TGTGCCAGCAGCGGACGTTCAGGGACTGAAGCTTTCTTT. Translation gives CASSGRSGTEAFF.

J is TRBJ2-1 and V is TRBV19; 7 positions agree with TRBD2. This CDR3 spans 11 amino acids. Trimming at V came to 3 bases and at J to 11 bases, leaving 1 base not matched to a gene. Germline V gene sequence: CDR1 LNHDA, CDR2 SQIVND (reference sequence). Here the CDR3 reads CASSIGTKQFF. Here the CDR3 DNA reads TGTGCCAGTAGTATCGGGACTAAGCAGTTCTTC.

V is TRBV6-6 and J is TRBJ2-1; TRBD2 agrees at 7 bases. Germline V gives CDR1 MNHNY, CDR2 SVGAGI (reference sequence). This CDR3 has 16 amino acids. The trim removed 6 bases at V and 10 bases at J, leaving 18 bases unmatched. The CDR3 DNA is TGTGCCAGCAGAGGACGTTTGGGGGAGGGAGATGGGGAGCAGTTCTTC. Protein sequence: CASRGRLGEGDGEQFF.

This clonotype showed up many times. CDR3 sequence reads: CASSLVAQGETQYF. CDR3 DNA: TGTGCCAGCAGCTTAGTTGCACAGGGAGAGACCCAGTACTTC. The chain recombines TRBV7-9 with TRBJ2-5, with D maybe TRBD1 (6 bases). CDR3 size: 14 residues. V was shortened by 1 base and J by 4 bases, with 10 bases between the two germline ends. Germline lookup yields CDR1 SEHNR and CDR2 FQNEAQ (reference sequence).

This clonotype has a count of ten or more. The chain uses TRBV15 and TRBJ1-4, with a possible D match to TRBD1 (6 bases). V lost 0 bases, J lost 5 bases, and 19 bases lay in between. Germline CDR1 and CDR2: LNHNV and YYDKDF (reference sequence). This CDR3 comprises 18 residues. CDR3 DNA sequence: TGTGCCACCAGCAGAGATTCAGGGGACGCTCATAGGAATGAAAAACTGTTTTTT. Protein: CATSRDSGDAHRNEKLFF.